This is a list of T cell receptor beta chains from one sample in a study of blood T cell repertoires in COVID-19. Clones were read by immunoSEQ multiplex PCR, and TCRdb kept only the in-frame ones, dropping some. Here the sample spans about 190,000 clones, about nine tenths being singletons. Specimen: peripheral blood. All receptors derive from a man aged 30-40 years with acute or convalescent COVID-19. Both conserved end residues are part of each CDR3. The D gene is left open where the match is weak. Size is stated for part of the rows, as once, few or many counts, or as a class when the clone is expanded.

abundance	v_gene	d_gene	j_gene	CDR3aa	CDR3nt
once	TRBV6-9	TRBD2	TRBJ2-5	CASRGPGAGAPGETQYF	TGTGCCAGCAGGGGGCCAGGAGCGGGAGCCCCTGGAGAGACCCAGTACTTC
NA	TRBV27	TRBD1	TRBJ2-7	CASSLDRINSYEQYF	TGTGCCAGCAGTCTGGACAGGATCAACTCCTACGAGCAGTACTTC
few	TRBV27	TRBD2	TRBJ2-5	CASSLVAGGEETQYF	TGTGCCAGCAGTTTAGTAGCGGGGGGAGAGGAGACCCAGTACTTC
NA	TRBV5-6	NA	TRBJ1-1	CASSRAGVLGTEAFF	TGTGCCAGCAGCCGGGCAGGGGTCTTGGGGACTGAAGCTTTCTTT
NA	TRBV7-9	NA	TRBJ1-3	CASSLRTATSGNTIYF	TGTGCCAGCAGCTTAAGGACTGCCACCTCTGGAAACACCATATATTTT
NA	TRBV19	NA	TRBJ1-5	CASSIMTAYSNQPQHF	TGTGCCAGTAGTATAATGACAGCCTATAGCAATCAGCCCCAGCATTTT
once	TRBV5-1	NA	TRBJ1-4	CASRQTENEKLFF	TGCGCCAGCAGACAAACAGAGAATGAAAAACTGTTTTTT
NA	TRBV29-1	NA	TRBJ2-5	CSVSREQETQYF	TGCAGCGTCTCCAGGGAACAAGAGACCCAGTACTTC
NA	TRBV19	TRBD1	TRBJ2-7	CASSISGTGGSYEQYF	TGTGCCAGTAGTATATCCGGGACAGGGGGCTCCTACGAGCAGTACTTC
NA	TRBV25-1	NA	TRBJ1-1	CASSEAGANTEAFF	TGTGCCAGCAGTGAAGCAGGGGCGAACACTGAAGCTTTCTTT
NA	TRBV30	NA	TRBJ2-7	CAWRPDTLTYEQYF	TGTGCCTGGAGACCGGACACCTTGACCTACGAGCAGTACTTC
NA	TRBV30	TRBD1	TRBJ1-2	CAWSFRRDSNYGYTF	TGTGCCTGGAGTTTCCGACGGGACAGTAACTATGGCTACACCTTC
NA	TRBV19	NA	TRBJ2-5	CASRSLGGSGETQYF	TGTGCCAGTAGGAGCCTAGGGGGTTCAGGGGAGACCCAGTACTTC
NA	TRBV28	NA	TRBJ2-7	CASSFAGSEVYEQYF	TGTGCCAGCAGTTTCGCAGGGTCCGAGGTCTACGAGCAGTACTTC
NA	TRBV7-9	TRBD1	TRBJ2-5	CASSPRGQARETQYF	TGTGCCAGCAGCCCCCGGGGACAGGCCCGGGAGACCCAGTACTTC
NA	TRBV7-2	NA	TRBJ2-2	CASSLVPGSPSGELFF	TGTGCCAGCAGCTTAGTTCCCGGGTCCCCTAGCGGGGAGCTGTTTTTT